Listed here are 4 T cell receptor beta chains from one sample, sequenced in a study of blood T cell repertoires in COVID-19. Only in-frame clones appear in the TCRdb table, and some are missing; sequencing was by immunoSEQ multiplex PCR. This sample carries 280,000 or so clones, approximately 85% of them seen once, and the ten largest clones take approximately 8.8%. The sample was peripheral blood. All receptors come from a man aged 18 to 29 with active or convalescent COVID-19.

The chain has TRBV7-2 and TRBJ1-3, with D hard to call. Trimming left V 4 bases short and J 0 bases short, with 4 bases between. The CDR3 consists of 13 residues. Germline lookup yields CDR1 SGHTA and CDR2 FQGNSA. In DNA, the CDR3 is TGTGCCAGCAGCTCGTACTCTGGAAACACCATATATTTT. Translating gives CASSSYSGNTIYF.

The sample holds one count of this clone. The chain employs TRBV5-6 and TRBJ1-5, with a possible D match to TRBD1 (5 bases). Germline loops: CDR1 SGHDT, CDR2 YYEEEE. V lost 0 bases and J 6 bases, leaving 13 bases between the germline ends. CDR3 length: 15 residues. CDR3 in DNA: TGTGCCAGCAGCTTGGCCATGGGGGGAACTCAGCCCCAGCATTTT. This gives the protein CASSLAMGGTQPQHF.

The gene calls are TRBV7-6 and TRBJ2-1, with TRBD2 matching over 8 bases. CDR1 is SGHVS and CDR2 is FNYEAQ in the germline V gene. CDR3 size: 15 residues. The junction had 6 bases not matched to a gene; V was cut back by 5 bases and J by 3 bases. In DNA form, the CDR3 reads TGTGCCAGCAGCCGAGCCGCGGGGGGCTACAATGAGCAGTTCTTC. This translates into CASSRAAGGYNEQFF.

This chain uses TRBV2 with TRBJ1-1, with 7 bases that match TRBD1. The CDR3 extends over 14 amino acids. V gave up 6 bases and J gave up 1 base; unmatched junction bases: 5. Germline V lookup: CDR1 SNHLY, CDR2 FYNNEI. CDR3 sequence reads: CASRAGTENTEAFF. The CDR3 region has the DNA TGTGCCAGCAGGGCCGGGACAGAGAACACTGAAGCTTTCTTT.